This entry is about one T cell receptor (beta chain). Its specificity is unknown. The data were obtained in a study of T cell clones after liver transplantation. General observations from the study: Small, mixed patient groups and varying post-transplant times limit these conclusions.

Trimming at V came to 5 bases and at J to 1 base, leaving 6 bases not matched to a gene. CDR1 and CDR2 (germline): SEHNR, FQNEAQ (reference sequence). The CDR3 runs to 15 residues. Data came from immunoSEQ multiplex PCR; TCRdb stores just in-frame clones and leaves some out. In the table there are some 15,000 clones, approximately 91% of which are singletons. The receptor was isolated from a human donor who received a liver transplant. V gene TRBV7-9 combines with J gene TRBJ1-1, with 8 bases fitting TRBD1. The material sequenced was CD8+ T cells from blood, taken before liver transplant. Written as DNA, the CDR3 is TGTGCCAGCAGCCTATGGACAGGGAAGAACACTGAAGCTTTCTTT. This translates into CASSLWTGKNTEAFF.